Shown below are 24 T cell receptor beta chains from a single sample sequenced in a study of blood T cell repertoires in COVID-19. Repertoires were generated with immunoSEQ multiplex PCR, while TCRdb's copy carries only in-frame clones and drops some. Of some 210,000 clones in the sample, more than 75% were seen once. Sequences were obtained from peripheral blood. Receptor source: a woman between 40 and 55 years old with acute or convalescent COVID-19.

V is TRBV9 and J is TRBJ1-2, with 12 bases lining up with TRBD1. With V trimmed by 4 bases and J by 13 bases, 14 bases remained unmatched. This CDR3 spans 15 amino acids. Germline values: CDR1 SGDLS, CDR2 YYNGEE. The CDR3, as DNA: TGTGCCAGCAGCCCCGGGGAAACGGGACAGGGGGCCACCACCTTC. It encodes CASSPGETGQGATTF.

CDR3 bases: TGTGCCAGCTCAGAACTAGACTCTAGCACAGATACGCAGTATTTT. Translated, it gives CASSELDSSTDTQYF. The genes are TRBV18 and TRBJ2-3; D is perhaps TRBD2 (5 bases). The V end was cut by 5 bases, the J end by 0 bases, with 12 bases between. From germline, CDR1 is KGHSH and CDR2 LQKENI. CDR3 size: 15 residues.

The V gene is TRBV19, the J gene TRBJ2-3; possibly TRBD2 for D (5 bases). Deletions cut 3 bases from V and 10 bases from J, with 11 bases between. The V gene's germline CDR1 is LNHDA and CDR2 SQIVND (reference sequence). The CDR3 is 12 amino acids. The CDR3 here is CASSMVGAAQYF. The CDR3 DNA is TGTGCCAGTAGTATGGTGGGAGCAGCGCAGTATTTT.

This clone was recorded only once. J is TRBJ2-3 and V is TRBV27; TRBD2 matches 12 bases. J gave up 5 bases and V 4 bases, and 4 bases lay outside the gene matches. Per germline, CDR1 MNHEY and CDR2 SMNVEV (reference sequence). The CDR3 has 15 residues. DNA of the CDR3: TGTGCCAGCAGTTGGACTAGCGGGATGGTAGATACGCAGTATTTT. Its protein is CASSWTSGMVDTQYF.

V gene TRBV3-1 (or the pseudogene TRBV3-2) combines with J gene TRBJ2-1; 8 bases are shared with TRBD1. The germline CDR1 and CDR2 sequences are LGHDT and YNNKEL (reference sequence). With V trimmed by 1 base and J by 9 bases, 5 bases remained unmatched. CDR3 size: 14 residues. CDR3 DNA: TGTGCCAGCAGCCAAGGGACAGGGCGGGCTGAGCAGTTCTTC. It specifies CASSQGTGRAEQFF.

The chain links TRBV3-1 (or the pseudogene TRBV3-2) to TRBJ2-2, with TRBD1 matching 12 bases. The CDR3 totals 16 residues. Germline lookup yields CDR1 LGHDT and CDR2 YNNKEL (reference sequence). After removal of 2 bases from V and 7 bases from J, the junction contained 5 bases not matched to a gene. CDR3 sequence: CASSQTGTGGGGELFF. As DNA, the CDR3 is TGTGCCAGCAGCCAAACCGGGACAGGGGGCGGCGGGGAGCTGTTTTTT.

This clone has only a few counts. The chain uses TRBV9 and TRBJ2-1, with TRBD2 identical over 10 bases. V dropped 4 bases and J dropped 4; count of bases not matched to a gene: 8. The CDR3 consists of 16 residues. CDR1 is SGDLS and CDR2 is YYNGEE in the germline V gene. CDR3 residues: CASSPGERGGYNEQFF. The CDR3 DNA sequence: TGTGCCAGCAGCCCAGGGGAGCGGGGGGGGTACAATGAGCAGTTCTTC.

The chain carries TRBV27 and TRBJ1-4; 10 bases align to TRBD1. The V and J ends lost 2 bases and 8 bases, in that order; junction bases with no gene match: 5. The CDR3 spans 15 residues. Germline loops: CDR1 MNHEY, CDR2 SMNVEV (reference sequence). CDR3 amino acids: CASSLGTGVGEKLFF. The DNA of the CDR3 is TGTGCCAGCAGTTTAGGGACAGGGGTTGGGGAAAAACTGTTTTTT.

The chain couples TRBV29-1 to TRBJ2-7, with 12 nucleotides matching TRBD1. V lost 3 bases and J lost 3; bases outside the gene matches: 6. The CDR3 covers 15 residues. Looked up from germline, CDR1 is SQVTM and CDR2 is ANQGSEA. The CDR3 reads CSVDGTGGNHYEQYF. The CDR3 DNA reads TGCAGCGTTGATGGGACAGGGGGCAACCACTACGAGCAGTACTTC.

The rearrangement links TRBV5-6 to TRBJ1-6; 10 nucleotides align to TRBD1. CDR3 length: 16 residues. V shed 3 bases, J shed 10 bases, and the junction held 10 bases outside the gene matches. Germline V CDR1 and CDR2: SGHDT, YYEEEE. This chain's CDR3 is CASSWRETGGRSPLHF. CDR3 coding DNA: TGTGCCAGCAGCTGGCGGGAGACAGGGGGCCGGTCACCCCTCCACTTT.

The CDR3 reads CASSSRRNQPQHF. Written as DNA, the CDR3 is TGTGCCAGCAGTTCTCGCCGGAATCAGCCCCAGCATTTT. The rearrangement joins TRBV6-5 to TRBJ1-5, with no clear D. Germline CDR1 reads MNHEY; CDR2 reads SVGAGI. Between the trimmed V and J ends, which lost 4 bases and 4 bases, there was a span of 8 bases. The CDR3 has 13 amino acids.

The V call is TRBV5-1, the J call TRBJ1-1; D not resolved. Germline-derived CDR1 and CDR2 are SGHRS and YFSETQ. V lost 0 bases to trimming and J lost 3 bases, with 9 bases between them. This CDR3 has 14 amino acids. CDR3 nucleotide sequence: TGCGCCAGCAGCTTGGGTGGAGGGTACACTGAAGCTTTCTTT. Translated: CASSLGGGYTEAFF.

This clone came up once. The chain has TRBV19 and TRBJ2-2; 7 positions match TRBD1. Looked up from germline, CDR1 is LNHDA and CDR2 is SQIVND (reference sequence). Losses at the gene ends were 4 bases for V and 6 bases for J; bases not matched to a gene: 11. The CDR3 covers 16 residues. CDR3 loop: CASSKGDRVRAGELFF. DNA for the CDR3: TGTGCCAGTAGTAAGGGAGACAGGGTTCGTGCCGGGGAGCTGTTTTTT. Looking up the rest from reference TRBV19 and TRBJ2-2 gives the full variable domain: DGGITQSPKYLFRKEGQNVTLSCEQNLNHDAMYWYRQDPGQGLRLIYYSQIVNDFQKGDIAEGYSVSREKKESFPLTVTSAQKNPTAFYLCASSKGDRVRAGELFFGEGSRLTVL.

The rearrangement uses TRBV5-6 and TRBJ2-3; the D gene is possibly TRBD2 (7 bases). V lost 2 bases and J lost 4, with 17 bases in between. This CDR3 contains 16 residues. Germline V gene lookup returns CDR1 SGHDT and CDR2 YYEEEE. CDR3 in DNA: TGTGCCAGCAGCTTTTTTCCGGGGGGCGGTGCAGATACGCAGTATTTT. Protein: CASSFFPGGGADTQYF.

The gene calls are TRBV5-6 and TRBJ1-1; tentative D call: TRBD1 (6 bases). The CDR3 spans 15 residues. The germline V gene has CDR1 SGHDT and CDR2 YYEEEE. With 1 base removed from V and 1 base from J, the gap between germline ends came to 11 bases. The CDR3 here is CASSLPGQRNTEAFF. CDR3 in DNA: TGTGCCAGCAGCTTGCCGGGACAAAGGAACACTGAAGCTTTCTTT.

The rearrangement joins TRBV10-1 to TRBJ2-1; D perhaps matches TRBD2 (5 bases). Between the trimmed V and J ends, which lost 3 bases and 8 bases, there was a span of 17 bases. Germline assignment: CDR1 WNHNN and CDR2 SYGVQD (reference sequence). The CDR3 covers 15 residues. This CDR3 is CASSDVGMNGDEQFF. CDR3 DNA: TGCGCCAGCAGTGATGTAGGGATGAACGGGGATGAGCAGTTCTTC.

The CDR3 coding sequence is TGTGCCGCCGGGGACAGAAATAATGAAAAACTGTTTTTT. Translated: CAAGDRNNEKLFF. The chain uses TRBV6-5 and TRBJ1-4; 7 nucleotides align to TRBD1. V shed 11 bases and J 4 bases; nucleotides not matched to a gene: 7. The germline gives CDR1 MNHEY, CDR2 SVGAGI. The CDR3 has 13 residues.

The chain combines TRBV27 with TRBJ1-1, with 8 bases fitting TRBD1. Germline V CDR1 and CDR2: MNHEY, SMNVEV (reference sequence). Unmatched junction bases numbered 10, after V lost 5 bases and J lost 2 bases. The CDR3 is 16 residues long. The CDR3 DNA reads TGTGCCAGCAGTACCGACAGGGGCCGCCCTAACACTGAAGCTTTCTTT. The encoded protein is CASSTDRGRPNTEAFF.

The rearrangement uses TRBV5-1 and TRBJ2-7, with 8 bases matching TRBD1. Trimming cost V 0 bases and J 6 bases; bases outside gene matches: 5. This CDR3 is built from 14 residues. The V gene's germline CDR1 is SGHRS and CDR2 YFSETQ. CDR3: CASSLVDRGLEQYF. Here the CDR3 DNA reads TGCGCCAGCAGCTTGGTAGACAGGGGTCTCGAGCAGTACTTC.

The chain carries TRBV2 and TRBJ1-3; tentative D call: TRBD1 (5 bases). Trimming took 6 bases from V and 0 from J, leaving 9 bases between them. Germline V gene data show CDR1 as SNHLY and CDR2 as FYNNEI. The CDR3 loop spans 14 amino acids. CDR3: CASSDSRSGNTIYF. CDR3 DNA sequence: TGTGCCAGCAGCGACAGCCGCTCTGGAAACACCATATATTTT.

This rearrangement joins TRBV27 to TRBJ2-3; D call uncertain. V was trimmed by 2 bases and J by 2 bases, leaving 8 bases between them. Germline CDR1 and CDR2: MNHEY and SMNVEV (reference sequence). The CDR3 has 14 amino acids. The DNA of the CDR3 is TGTGCCAGCAGTTTAGGGCAGTACACAGATACGCAGTATTTT. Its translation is CASSLGQYTDTQYF.

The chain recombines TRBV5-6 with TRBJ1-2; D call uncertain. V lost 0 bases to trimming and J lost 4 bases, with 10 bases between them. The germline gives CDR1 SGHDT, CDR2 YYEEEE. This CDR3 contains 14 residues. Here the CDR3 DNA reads TGTGCCAGCAGCTTGGGCGATTCCTCCTATGGCTACACCTTC. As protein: CASSLGDSSYGYTF.

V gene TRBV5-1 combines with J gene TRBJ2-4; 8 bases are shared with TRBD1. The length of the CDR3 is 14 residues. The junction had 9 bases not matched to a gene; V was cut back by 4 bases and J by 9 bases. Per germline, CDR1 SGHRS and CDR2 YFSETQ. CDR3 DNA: TGCGCCAGCAGCCTGGATACAGGGGGGAGCATTCAGTACTTC. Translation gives CASSLDTGGSIQYF.

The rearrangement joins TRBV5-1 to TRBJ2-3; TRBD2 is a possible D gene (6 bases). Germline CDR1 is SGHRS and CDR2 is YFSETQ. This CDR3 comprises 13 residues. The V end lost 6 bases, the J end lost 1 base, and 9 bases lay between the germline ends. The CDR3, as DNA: TGCGCCAGCACTAGCGCAGGCACAGATACGCAGTATTTT. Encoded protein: CASTSAGTDTQYF.